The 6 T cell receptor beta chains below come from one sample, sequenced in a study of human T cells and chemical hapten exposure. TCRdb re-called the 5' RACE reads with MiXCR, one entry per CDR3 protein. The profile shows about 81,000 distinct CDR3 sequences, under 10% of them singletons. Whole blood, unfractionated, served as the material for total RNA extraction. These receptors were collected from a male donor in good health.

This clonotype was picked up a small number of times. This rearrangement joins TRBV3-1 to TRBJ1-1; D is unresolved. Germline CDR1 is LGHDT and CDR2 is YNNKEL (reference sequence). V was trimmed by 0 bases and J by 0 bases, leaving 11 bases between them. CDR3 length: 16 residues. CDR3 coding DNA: TGTGCCAGCAGCCAAGATTTTGGGCTCTTGAACACTGAAGCTTTCTTT. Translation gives CASSQDFGLLNTEAFF.

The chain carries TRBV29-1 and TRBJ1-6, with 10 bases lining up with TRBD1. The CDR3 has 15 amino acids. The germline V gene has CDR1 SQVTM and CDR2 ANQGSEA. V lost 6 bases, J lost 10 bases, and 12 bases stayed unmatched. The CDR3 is CSVPSGTGENSPLHF. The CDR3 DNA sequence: TGCAGCGTCCCCTCGGGGACAGGGGAGAACTCACCCCTCCACTTT.

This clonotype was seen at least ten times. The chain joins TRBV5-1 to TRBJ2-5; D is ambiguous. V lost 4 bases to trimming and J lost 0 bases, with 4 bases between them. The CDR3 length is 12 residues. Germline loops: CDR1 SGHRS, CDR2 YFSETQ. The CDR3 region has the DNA TGCGCCAGCAGCCCTTACCAAGAGACCCAGTACTTC. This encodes CASSPYQETQYF. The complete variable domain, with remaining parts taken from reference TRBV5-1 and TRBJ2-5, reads KAGVTQTPRYLIKTRGQQVTLSCSPISGHRSVSWYQQTPGQGLQFLFEYFSETQRNKGNFPGRFSGRQFSNSRSEMNVSTLELGDSALYLCASSPYQETQYFGPGTRLLVL.

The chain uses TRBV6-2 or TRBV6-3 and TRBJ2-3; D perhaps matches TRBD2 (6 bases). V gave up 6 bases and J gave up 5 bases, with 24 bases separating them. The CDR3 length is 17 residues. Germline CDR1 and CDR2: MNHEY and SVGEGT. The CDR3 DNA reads TGTGCCAGCAGCTCTGCTCCACCGGGACTCCGAGGAGATACGCAGTATTTT. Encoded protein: CASSSAPPGLRGDTQYF.

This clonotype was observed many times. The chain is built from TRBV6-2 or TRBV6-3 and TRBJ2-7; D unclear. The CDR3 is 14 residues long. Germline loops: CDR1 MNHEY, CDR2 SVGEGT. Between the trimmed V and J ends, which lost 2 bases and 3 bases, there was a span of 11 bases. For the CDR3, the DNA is TGTGCCAGCAGTTACGAGGATCCCCGCTACGAGCAGTACTTC. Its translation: CASSYEDPRYEQYF.

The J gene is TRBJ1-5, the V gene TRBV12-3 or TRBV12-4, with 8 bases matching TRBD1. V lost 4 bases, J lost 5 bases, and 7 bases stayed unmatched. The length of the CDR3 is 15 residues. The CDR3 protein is CASSSRGRGDQPQHF. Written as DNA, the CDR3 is TGTGCCAGCAGTTCCAGGGGGCGCGGGGATCAGCCCCAGCATTTT.